This TCR beta chain was found in a study of T-cell reconstitution after alpha-beta-depleted transplantation in children. Study-wide findings and caveats: Expanded graft clones numbering several hundred reportedly gave rise to alpha-beta T cells about two months after transplant. It was newly produced T cells that mostly accounted for T-cell counts and diversity one year after transplant. Surviving recipient T cells and thymic progenitors produced the high day-60 TCRbeta diversity seen in some patients.

Unique molecular identifiers were used to barcode this TCRbeta library. MiXCR, run by TCRdb on the PCR reads, gives a single entry per CDR3 protein. The sample has about a million distinct CDR3 sequences; around 30% are singletons. This clonotype was observed a few times. Its antigen is not identified. V lost 4 bases, J lost 5 bases, and 21 bases lay in between. Germline V gene sequence: CDR1 MGHRA, CDR2 YSYEKL. This CDR3 has 17 amino acids. The receptor comes from a boy in the first two years of life who had a stem cell transplant for SCID, so the T cells may come from the graft donor. The chain is built from TRBV4-1 and TRBJ2-1; D possibly corresponds to TRBD2 (8 bases). This sample comprised PBMCs, mostly from graft donor cells, obtained 360 days after TCRalphabeta/CD19-depleted stem cell transplant. In DNA, the CDR3 is TGCGCCAGCAGCCTTGGACAGGCAACTAGCGGAGACAATGAGCAGTTCTTC. Translation gives CASSLGQATSGDNEQFF.